This T cell receptor beta chain was documented in a study of OX40 agonist ivuxolimab in advanced cancers. The method was immunoSEQ multiplex PCR; TCRdb's version includes in-frame clones alone and lacks a portion of them. The sample consists of 95,000 to 100,000 clones, approximately 84% of them appearing once. This CDR3 is 14 amino acids long. CDR1 SNHLY and CDR2 FYNNEI come from the germline V gene. V was cut by 6 bases and J by 1 base, with 10 bases left in between. The TCR originated in an adult with an advanced solid tumor such as melanoma, head and neck, liver or kidney cancer. Sequenced here: CD4+ or CD8+ T cells sorted from blood, sampled in a trial of the OX40 agonist ivuxolimab. The chain links TRBV2 to TRBJ2-1; D possibly corresponds to TRBD2 (5 bases). The CDR3 protein is CASRSGFSYNEQFF. CDR3 DNA: TGTGCCAGCAGAAGCGGATTTTCCTACAATGAGCAGTTCTTC.